The 25 T cell receptor beta chains in this list originate from one sample, sequenced in a study of tissue T cells after allogeneic stem cell transplantation. Measured with immunoSEQ multiplex PCR; TCRdb has only the in-frame clones, and not every one. The table shows approximately 4,900 clones, with about 70% occurring only once. Sequenced here: tissue from the colon, sampled at autopsy. All receptors derive from a female donor older than 55 with lung cancer.

The V call is TRBV29-1, the J call TRBJ1-2; TRBD1 might be the D (5 bases). The CDR3 sequence is 12 residues long. Germline CDR1 SQVTM, CDR2 ANQGSEA. Trimming took off 6 bases at V and 8 bases at J, with 16 bases between the two ends. The DNA for the CDR3 is TGCAGCGTGGGGACGGACCTAGGAGGCTACACCTTC. Residues: CSVGTDLGGYTF.

The chain joins TRBV10-3 to TRBJ2-7; perhaps TRBD1 as D (6 bases). The V gene's germline CDR1 is ENHRY and CDR2 SYGVKD. The V end lost 0 bases, the J end lost 5 bases, and 11 bases lay between the germline ends. The CDR3 contains 14 residues. In DNA form, the CDR3 reads TGTGCCATCAGTGAGTCGGGGGCCGTGGACGAGCAGTACTTC. Translating gives CAISESGAVDEQYF.

V gene TRBV11-2 combines with J gene TRBJ1-6; TRBD1 matches 9 bases. The V and J ends lost 0 bases and 8 bases, in that order; junction bases with no gene match: 5. Germline CDR1 SGHAT, CDR2 FQNNGV. There are 16 residues in the CDR3. The CDR3 loop reads CASSLEYGQGYSPLHF. In DNA form, the CDR3 reads TGTGCCAGCAGCTTAGAGTACGGACAGGGGTATTCACCCCTCCACTTT.

The CDR3 coding sequence is TGCGCCAGCAGCTCAGACACTGGTAACGAGCAGTACTTC. Its protein product is CASSSDTGNEQYF. The gene calls are TRBV5-1 and TRBJ2-7; no reliable D call. The CDR3 totals 13 residues. Germline lookup yields CDR1 SGHRS and CDR2 YFSETQ. Trimming removed 3 bases from V and 5 bases from J, with 12 bases in between.

V usage is TRBV6-2 or TRBV6-3 and J usage is TRBJ1-5; D ambiguous. The V end lost 3 bases, the J end lost 4 bases, and 10 bases lay between the germline ends. Germline V lookup: CDR1 MNHEY, CDR2 SVGEGT. This CDR3 has 14 amino acids. The DNA for the CDR3 is TGTGCCAGCAGTTATCTTCTCAGTAATCAGCCCCAGCATTTT. It yields the protein CASSYLLSNQPQHF.

This sequence joins TRBV15 and TRBJ2-3; D unresolved. Germline V gives CDR1 LNHNV, CDR2 YYDKDF (reference sequence). V lost 0 bases and J lost 10, with 11 bases in between. The CDR3 totals 13 residues. DNA for the CDR3: TGTGCCACCAGCAGAGATCTTGAATCCCCGCAGTATTTT. Translating gives CATSRDLESPQYF. Complete variable domain (other parts from reference TRBV15 and TRBJ2-3): DAMVIQNPRYQVTQFGKPVTLSCSQTLNHNVMYWYQQKSSQAPKLLFHYYDKDFNNEADTPDNFQSRRPNTSFCFLDIRSPGLGDTAMYLCATSRDLESPQYFGPGTRLTVL.

J is TRBJ1-1 and V is TRBV3-1 (or the pseudogene TRBV3-2); D is unresolved. Germline assignment: CDR1 LGHDT and CDR2 YNNKEL (reference sequence). The V gene lost 1 base and the J gene lost 6 bases, with 12 bases spanning the gap. This CDR3 contains 14 residues. The CDR3 loop reads CASSQGLTNSEAFF. The CDR3 nucleotides read TGTGCCAGCAGCCAAGGCCTAACCAACTCTGAAGCTTTCTTT.

Only one count was recorded for this clone. This chain uses TRBV7-2 with TRBJ2-1, with D possibly being TRBD2 (5 bases). Germline V gene lookup returns CDR1 SGHTA and CDR2 FQGNSA. The CDR3 contains 15 residues. V lost 2 bases and J lost 0, with 8 bases in between. In DNA form, the CDR3 reads TGTGCCAGCAGCTTATACGCGGGCTCCTACAATGAGCAGTTCTTC. It translates to CASSLYAGSYNEQFF.

This clone was detected once. The gene calls are TRBV5-1 and TRBJ2-5; 7 nucleotides align to TRBD1. This CDR3 has 15 amino acids. With 4 bases clipped from V and 0 bases from J, the junction kept 6 bases outside the gene matches. The germline V gene encodes CDR1 SGHRS and CDR2 YFSETQ. DNA for the CDR3: TGCGCCAGCAGCAGAGACAGGGTAAACCAAGAGACCCAGTACTTC. Translated: CASSRDRVNQETQYF.

In its sample, this clone was seen a few times. The CDR3 DNA is TGTGCCAGCAGTGAAGTCTGGACAGGGGCCAACTTTAATTCACCCCTCCACTTT. It yields the protein CASSEVWTGANFNSPLHF. The chain joins TRBV6-1 to TRBJ1-6; 9 bases are shared with TRBD1. Germline lookup yields CDR1 MNHNS and CDR2 SASEGT. V dropped 1 base and J dropped 6; count of bases not matched to a gene: 10. This CDR3 spans 18 amino acids.

In its sample, this clone was seen a few times. The CDR3: CASSEEGLSNQPQHF. The DNA for the CDR3 is TGTGCCAGCAGTGAAGAGGGACTGAGCAATCAGCCCCAGCATTTT. This chain joins TRBV6-1 and TRBJ1-5, with D maybe TRBD1 (5 bases). Germline V gene sequence: CDR1 MNHNS, CDR2 SASEGT. The V end lost 1 base, the J end lost 1 base, and 8 bases lay between the germline ends. This CDR3 is 15 amino acids long.

The gene calls are TRBV3-1 (or the pseudogene TRBV3-2) and TRBJ2-5; D is ambiguous. V shed 1 base and J shed 10 bases, with 25 bases lying between them. Germline assignment: CDR1 LGHDT and CDR2 YNNKEL (reference sequence). The CDR3 spans 17 residues. This CDR3 reads CASSQGLGDSHPLRQYF. The CDR3 DNA follows: TGTGCCAGCAGCCAAGGTCTCGGTGACTCACATCCCTTACGCCAGTACTTC.

This chain uses TRBV9 with TRBJ2-5; the D is unclear. Germline V CDR1 and CDR2: SGDLS, YYNGEE. CDR3 length equals 15 residues. Trimming pared 3 bases from V and 0 bases from J, leaving 12 bases between. The CDR3 reads CASSAHGSYQETQYF. CDR3 nucleotides: TGTGCCAGCAGCGCCCATGGCAGCTACCAAGAGACCCAGTACTTC.

This clone was seen only once. Its ends do not fully match the called genes, so a read error is possible. This chain uses TRBV2 with TRBJ1-5; no reliable D call. This CDR3 is built from 13 residues. In germline, CDR1 is SNHLY, CDR2 FYNNEI. This CDR3 reads CATSFESNQPQHF. The CDR3 DNA follows: TGTGCCACCAGTTTTGAGAGCAATCAGCCCCAGCATTTT.

The rearrangement joins TRBV5-4 to TRBJ2-5, with 11 bases fitting TRBD2. The CDR3 extends over 18 amino acids. Germline CDR1 is SGHNT and CDR2 is YYREEE (reference sequence). The trim removed 2 bases at V and 3 bases at J, leaving 12 bases unmatched. The CDR3 DNA follows: TGTGCCAGCAGCTTTGGAGGGCTAGCGGGAGGAGTGAAAGAGACCCAGTACTTC. This gives the protein CASSFGGLAGGVKETQYF.

This clone was seen more than once but under ten times. The V gene is TRBV6-6, the J gene TRBJ1-4, with D perhaps TRBD1 (6 bases). Germline CDR1 reads MNHNY; CDR2 reads SVGAGI (reference sequence). The CDR3 covers 14 residues. The germline V and J ends were trimmed by 5 bases and 6 bases, with 13 bases remaining between them. The CDR3 here is CASSPTGTYEKLFF. CDR3 coding DNA: TGTGCCAGCAGTCCCACAGGGACCTATGAAAAACTGTTTTTT.

The chain couples TRBV11-1 to TRBJ1-2, with no clear D. The V and J ends lost 5 bases and 0 bases respectively, with 10 bases between them. Germline-derived CDR1 and CDR2 are SGHAT and FQDESV (reference sequence). The CDR3 consists of 14 residues. In nucleotides, the CDR3 is TGTGCCAGCAGCGCTGGGATAACTAACTATGGCTACACCTTC. Its translation: CASSAGITNYGYTF.

This clone has more than one count but fewer than ten. The chain couples TRBV19 to TRBJ2-1; D remains ambiguous. The V and J ends lost 3 bases and 6 bases respectively, with 12 bases between them. The length of the CDR3 is 14 residues. Germline CDR1 LNHDA, CDR2 SQIVND (reference sequence). Written as DNA, the CDR3 is TGTGCCAGTAGTATTAGGAGCGACGGCAATGAGCAGTTCTTC. As protein: CASSIRSDGNEQFF.

The CDR3 sequence: CASSLAGRTNTEAFF. The CDR3 nucleotides read TGTGCCAGCAGCTTGGCGGGGAGGACGAACACTGAAGCTTTCTTT. This chain links TRBV5-6 with TRBJ1-1; the D is unclear. Trimming took off 0 bases at V and 1 base at J, with 10 bases between the two ends. This CDR3 has 15 residues. Germline V gene sequence: CDR1 SGHDT, CDR2 YYEEEE.

The V gene is TRBV5-6, the J gene TRBJ2-1, with 7 nucleotides matching TRBD1. In germline, CDR1 is SGHDT, CDR2 YYEEEE. The CDR3 is made up of 17 amino acids. V was pared by 3 bases and J by 0 bases, with 9 bases of the junction left unmatched. This CDR3 reads CASSWGATGSSYNEQFF. CDR3 nucleotide sequence: TGTGCCAGCAGCTGGGGAGCGACAGGGAGCTCCTACAATGAGCAGTTCTTC.

This clone was observed a few times. Other nucleotide sequences in the sample specify the same CDR3. The gene calls are TRBV19 and TRBJ2-7; D may correspond to TRBD1 or TRBD2 (5 bases each). The germline V gene encodes CDR1 LNHDA and CDR2 SQIVND (reference sequence). Trimming cost V 8 bases and J 2 bases, with 13 bases left between them. The CDR3 has 13 amino acids. In DNA, the CDR3 is TGTGCCAGTGGTCCCGGGACCACCTACGAGCAGTACTTC. As protein: CASGPGTTYEQYF.

A few counts support this clone. The chain joins TRBV5-1 to TRBJ2-2; D gene unclear. Germline values: CDR1 SGHRS, CDR2 YFSETQ. This CDR3 contains 15 residues. Between the trimmed V and J ends, which lost 3 bases and 7 bases, there was a span of 16 bases. CDR3 loop: CASSSRQRPGGELFF. For the CDR3, the DNA is TGCGCCAGCAGCTCGAGGCAAAGGCCTGGCGGGGAGCTGTTTTTT.

In this sample, this clone turned up a few times. The V gene is TRBV18, the J gene TRBJ1-2; the match to TRBD1 covers 7 bases. There are 13 residues in the CDR3. The V gene end was trimmed by 3 bases and the J gene end by 3 bases; junction bases not matched to a gene: 1. CDR1 and CDR2 (germline): KGHSH, LQKENI. CDR3 sequence (DNA): TGTGCCAGCTCACCGCAGGGGGACTATGGCTACACCTTC. Protein product: CASSPQGDYGYTF.

By sample fraction, this clone is large. The chain joins TRBV15 to TRBJ2-1; TRBD1 aligns across 9 bases. CDR1 and CDR2 (germline): LNHNV, YYDKDF (reference sequence). Trimming at V came to 6 bases and at J to 7 bases, leaving 4 bases not matched to a gene. CDR3 length equals 13 residues. The CDR3 loop reads CATSGGTGNEQFF. In DNA, the CDR3 is TGTGCCACCAGTGGTGGGACAGGGAATGAGCAGTTCTTC.

V gene TRBV10-3 combines with J gene TRBJ1-6, with 7 bases fitting TRBD1. CDR3 length: 14 amino acids. Germline CDR1 ENHRY, CDR2 SYGVKD. V dropped 2 bases and J dropped 7; count of bases not matched to a gene: 2. The CDR3, as DNA: TGTGCCATCAGTGAGGACAGGGTAAATTCACCCCTCCACTTT. Translation gives CAISEDRVNSPLHF.